These T cell receptor beta chains were read from a single sample in a study of T-cell memory formation after mild COVID-19. TCRdb processed the 5' RACE reads anew with MiXCR; each CDR3 protein has one entry. The sample shows roughly 380,000 distinct CDR3 sequences, around 28% of them seen only once. Sequenced sample: PBMCs or a T cell subset sorted from them (not recorded which). These receptors came from an adult woman who had mild COVID-19 (a few samples of this study predate the infection). Cell type and time point are not known. Each CDR3 is given with its conserved first and last residue. D genes are given only for firm matches. A row's size may be missing; if present it is once, few, many or a size class.

clone_size	d_call	j_call	v_call	cdr3_length	cdr3_nt	cdr3_aa
many	TRBD1	TRBJ1-1	TRBV12-3/TRBV12-4	16	TGTGCCAGCAGTTTACAACCGAGGACAGGGAACACTGAAGCTTTCTTT	CASSLQPRTGNTEAFF
-	TRBD1	TRBJ1-5	TRBV5-1	15	TGCGCCAGCAGCTTTGGGACAGCCAGCAATCAGCCCCAGCATTTT	CASSFGTASNQPQHF
-	-	TRBJ1-6	TRBV6-1	15	TGTGCCAGCAGTGGGGTAGGGGGTATTGGTTCACCCCTCCACTTT	CASSGVGGIGSPLHF
-	-	TRBJ1-4	TRBV12-3/TRBV12-4	12	TGTGCCAGCAGGGGCTCAGGGGTTGAACTGTTTTTT	CASRGSGVELFF
-	-	TRBJ2-7	TRBV4-1	15	TGCGCCAGCAGCCAAGTTCCAGGGGATCCCTACGAGCAGTACTTC	CASSQVPGDPYEQYF
-	-	TRBJ1-1	TRBV4-1	13	TGCGCCAGCAGCCCGACGGAGGTCTCTGAAGCTTTCTTT	CASSPTEVSEAFF
-	TRBD2	TRBJ2-1	TRBV6-6	17	TGTGCCAGCAGTTACCCAACCAATAGCGGGGGGCGGAATGAGCAGTTCTTC	CASSYPTNSGGRNEQFF
-	TRBD2	TRBJ2-1	TRBV2	16	TGTGCCAGCAGTCCAGTTAGCGGGCGACTCAACAATGAGCAGTTCTTC	CASSPVSGRLNNEQFF
few	TRBD2	TRBJ2-5	TRBV4-2	16	TGTGCCAGCAGCCTGACTAGCGGTAGGAGCAAAGAGACCCAGTACTTC	CASSLTSGRSKETQYF
-	-	TRBJ2-7	TRBV7-9	13	TGTGCCAGCAGCGAGAGGGCCTTCGGGGAGCAGTACTTC	CASSERAFGEQYF
many	TRBD2	TRBJ2-7	TRBV10-3	15	TGTGCCATCAGTGCGACTAGCGGGGGGGTCTACGAGCAGTACTTC	CAISATSGGVYEQYF
few	TRBD2	TRBJ2-3	TRBV5-1	18	TGCGCCAGCAGCTTGGAGGTAGCGGGGGATGCTGGCACAGATACGCAGTATTTT	CASSLEVAGDAGTDTQYF
few	-	TRBJ2-3	TRBV7-6	10	TGTGCCAGCAGCGGACATACGCAGTATTTT	CASSGHTQYF
once	-	TRBJ2-1	TRBV7-8	14	TGTGCCAGCAGCCCCCGTAAGGGTGTCCATGAGCAGTTCTTC	CASSPRKGVHEQFF
many	-	TRBJ1-1	TRBV3-1	12	TGTGCCAGCAGCGCGTCTGGCACTGAAGCTTTCTTT	CASSASGTEAFF
-	TRBD1	TRBJ2-7	TRBV10-3	14	TGTGCCATCAGGGCCGGGACAGCACTATACGAGCAGTACTTC	CAIRAGTALYEQYF
-	-	TRBJ2-5	TRBV10-3	13	TGTGCCATCAGTGAGCAACCCCAAGAGACCCAGTACTTC	CAISEQPQETQYF
-	TRBD2	TRBJ2-3	TRBV9	17	TGTGCCAGCAGCGTACCCGGACTAGCGTGGGACACAGATACGCAGTATTTT	CASSVPGLAWDTDTQYF
few	TRBD1	TRBJ1-5	TRBV12-3/TRBV12-4	12	TGTGCCAGCAGCAACAGGGGTCAGCCCCAGCATTTT	CASSNRGQPQHF
-	-	TRBJ2-7	TRBV6-5	14	TGTGCCAGCAGTTACTCTTTAGGGCCCTACGAGCAGTACTTC	CASSYSLGPYEQYF
-	TRBD2	TRBJ2-1	TRBV29-1	15	TGCAGCGTCGCAACTAGCGGGGGGGCCTACAATGAGCAGTTCTTC	CSVATSGGAYNEQFF
-	-	TRBJ2-1	TRBV27	16	TGTGCCAGCAGGTCGGGATCCCGATTCTCCTACAATGAGCAGTTCTTC	CASRSGSRFSYNEQFF
-	-	TRBJ1-1	TRBV20-1	15	TGCAGTGCTATGGGGGTGAAACAGGGAGGGTCTGAAGCTTTCTTT	CSAMGVKQGGSEAFF
-	-	TRBJ2-1	TRBV4-2	15	TGTGCCAGCAGCCAAGATGGACCTGGGAACAATGAGCAGTTCTTC	CASSQDGPGNNEQFF
few	-	TRBJ2-7	TRBV11-2	18	TGTGCCAGCAGCCCCACCCAGACAGGAAGTATGTTCTCCTACGAGCAGTACTTC	CASSPTQTGSMFSYEQYF
many	-	TRBJ2-2	TRBV30	14	TGTGCCTGGAACCGACTCACCTATACCGGGGAGCTGTTTTTT	CAWNRLTYTGELFF
few	-	TRBJ2-7	TRBV6-5	13	TGTGCCAGCAGTGGGACTGCGGACTACGAGCAGTACTTC	CASSGTADYEQYF
few	-	TRBJ1-6	TRBV4-1	14	TGCGCCAGCAGCCAAGTGGGGCGAGATTCACCCCTCCACTTT	CASSQVGRDSPLHF
-	-	TRBJ1-1	TRBV28	12	TGTGCCAGCAGTTTTCGCGGCGACCGGGGTTTCTTT	CASSFRGDRGFF
-	TRBD2	TRBJ2-1	TRBV24-1	15	TGTGCCACCAGTGTATCGGGCGGGAGGTTAAATGAGCAGTTCTTC	CATSVSGGRLNEQFF
few	TRBD1	TRBJ2-7	TRBV7-9	15	TGTGCCAGCAGCCATAAGGACAGGGGGTTCTACGAGCAGTACTTC	CASSHKDRGFYEQYF
few	TRBD2	TRBJ2-2	TRBV24-1	14	TGTGCCACCAGTGGGACTAGTCCAGGCGGGGAGCTGTTTTTT	CATSGTSPGGELFF
-	-	TRBJ1-5	TRBV12-3/TRBV12-4	13	TGTGCCAGCAGCGCGGGACAAGATCAGCCCCAGCATTTT	CASSAGQDQPQHF
-	-	TRBJ1-6	TRBV6-5	16	TGTGCCAGCTCGACTGATCACAGGTCCTATAATTCACCCCTCCACTTT	CASSTDHRSYNSPLHF
-	-	TRBJ2-3	TRBV19	17	TGTGCCAGTAGTATAGACACGGGGCAGGAATCCACAGATACGCAGTATTTT	CASSIDTGQESTDTQYF
many	TRBD2	TRBJ2-3	TRBV5-6	15	TGTGCCAGCAGCTTGGTAGCGGGGGGCACAGATACGCAGTATTTT	CASSLVAGGTDTQYF
-	TRBD2	TRBJ2-2	TRBV7-2	16	TGTGCCAGCAGCTGGTTAGCGGGAGGGAGCACCGGGGAGCTGTTTTTT	CASSWLAGGSTGELFF
few	-	TRBJ2-2	TRBV2	15	TGTGCCAGCATTACCAGCCTCTCAAACACCGGGGAGCTGTTTTTT	CASITSLSNTGELFF
few	-	TRBJ1-5	TRBV11-2	15	TGTGCCAGCAGCTTAACTGCGAGTGGTGTAGAGCCCCAGCATTTT	CASSLTASGVEPQHF
-	-	TRBJ2-5	TRBV24-1	13	TGTGCCACCAGTGGCGCTGTCCAAGAGACCCAGTACTTC	CATSGAVQETQYF
-	TRBD1	TRBJ1-2	TRBV7-6	14	TGTGCCAGCAGCCCCGGGACAGGGGGCTATGGCTACACCTTC	CASSPGTGGYGYTF
few	-	TRBJ1-1	TRBV7-2	15	TGTGCCAGCAGCCAACAGGTTTCTGAGTGGACTGAAGCTTTCTTT	CASSQQVSEWTEAFF
-	-	TRBJ1-1	TRBV9	13	TGTGCCAGCAGCACGACAGCGAACACTGAAGCTTTCTTT	CASSTTANTEAFF
-	TRBD1	TRBJ2-7	TRBV6-2/TRBV6-3	13	TGTGCCAGCAGTGACAGGGGGGGGAGCGAGCAGTACTTC	CASSDRGGSEQYF